These 5 T cell receptor beta chains share one sample of origin, sequenced in a study of control samples from healthy donors and cancer patients. The assay was immunoSEQ multiplex PCR, and TCRdb's table has in-frame clones only and misses some. The repertoire holds approximately 160,000 clones, with 75% to 95% as singletons. Sequenced: blood. These receptors all come from a woman aged 40 to 50 in good health.

This clone has just one count. This chain connects TRBV28 to TRBJ1-2, with 9 bases aligning to TRBD1. Germline V gene sequence: CDR1 MDHEN, CDR2 SYDVKM. The CDR3 runs 14 residues. V dropped 0 bases and J dropped 8; count of bases not matched to a gene: 4. The CDR3 nucleotides are TGTGCCAGCAGTTTATGGGGACAGGGAGGCGGCTACACCTTC. Translation: CASSLWGQGGGYTF.

The chain combines TRBV7-2 with TRBJ2-7, with 8 bases matching TRBD2. Unmatched junction bases numbered 7, after V lost 3 bases and J lost 3 bases. Germline V gene sequence: CDR1 SGHTA, CDR2 FQGNSA. CDR3 length: 15 amino acids. The CDR3 loop reads CASSFTAGVNYEQYF. The CDR3 DNA reads TGTGCCAGCAGCTTTACAGCGGGGGTAAACTACGAGCAGTACTTC.

The chain links TRBV12-3 or TRBV12-4 to TRBJ2-2; a weak D match, TRBD1 (6 bases). The length of the CDR3 is 13 residues. The ends were cut back, 5 bases at V and 3 bases at J, with 7 bases in the middle. CDR3 in DNA: TGTGCCAGCAGTCCAGGGGACACCGGGGAGCTGTTTTTT. This sequence encodes CASSPGDTGELFF.

This chain joins TRBV27 and TRBJ1-5, with a possible D match to TRBD1 (6 bases). Germline V gene data show CDR1 as MNHEY and CDR2 as SMNVEV (reference sequence). Trimming shortened V by 5 bases and J by 2 bases, and 13 bases separated the two germline ends. CDR3 size: 15 residues. CDR3 loop: CASSPLRQGNQPQHF. DNA of the CDR3: TGTGCCAGCAGTCCACTCCGACAGGGCAATCAGCCCCAGCATTTT.

The chain has TRBV5-1 and TRBJ1-6; perhaps TRBD1 as D (5 bases). Germline V gene sequence: CDR1 SGHRS, CDR2 YFSETQ. The V and J ends lost 0 bases and 4 bases respectively, with 8 bases between them. The CDR3 runs 15 residues. This CDR3 is CASSLGQGYNSPLHF. DNA for the CDR3: TGCGCCAGCAGCTTGGGGCAGGGTTATAATTCACCCCTCCACTTT.